These 18 T cell receptor beta chains share one sample of origin, sequenced in a study of blood T cells in healthy people across ages. The second PCR ran about 7 to 12 cycles with a sample-barcoded 5' primer and J-beta primers. TCRdb processed the 5' RACE reads anew with MiXCR; each CDR3 protein has one entry. The repertoire holds 600,000 or so distinct CDR3 sequences, about 30% seen once, with around 16% in the top ten. Sequencing input: blood. The receptors come from a woman aged 80 or older in good health.

This clonotype was seen ten or more times. The rearrangement uses TRBV5-1 and TRBJ2-7, with D possibly being TRBD1 or TRBD2 (5 bases each). The V gene lost 3 bases and the J gene lost 5 bases, with 12 bases spanning the gap. The CDR3 consists of 13 residues. CDR1 is SGHRS and CDR2 is YFSETQ in the germline V gene. This CDR3 is CASSSGASNEQYF. The CDR3 DNA sequence: TGCGCCAGCAGCTCCGGGGCGAGCAACGAGCAGTACTTC.

Many counts were recorded for this clonotype. The chain has TRBV20-1 and TRBJ1-6; 8 bases are shared with TRBD1. With 3 bases clipped from V and 8 bases from J, the junction kept 3 bases outside the gene matches. The length of the CDR3 is 13 residues. Germline V gives CDR1 DFQATT, CDR2 SNEGSKA (reference sequence). The CDR3 coding sequence is TGCAGTGCTAGGGACAGGGTTGATTCACCCCTCCACTTT. Amino acid sequence: CSARDRVDSPLHF.

This chain joins TRBV29-1 and TRBJ2-1; 10 bases match TRBD2. This CDR3 comprises 15 residues. Germline lookup yields CDR1 SQVTM and CDR2 ANQGSEA. V lost 3 bases to trimming and J lost 2 bases; unmatched junction nucleotides: 4. The chain's CDR3 is CSVEGGTSAYNEQFF. CDR3 in DNA: TGCAGCGTTGAGGGGGGGACTAGCGCCTACAATGAGCAGTTCTTC.

As to this clonotype: This may be a read error, as it is one base from a much larger clone. This CDR3 reads CSAPRRAGVTEQYF. The CDR3 region has the DNA TGCAGTGCCCCACGTCGGGCGGGGGTAACTGAGCAGTACTTC. The chain employs TRBV20-1 and TRBJ2-7; 7 bases are a match to TRBD2. V was clipped by 6 bases and J by 7 bases; unmatched bases: 15. Germline loops: CDR1 DFQATT, CDR2 SNEGSKA (reference sequence). The CDR3 is 14 amino acids.

This clonotype was recorded many times. Here the CDR3 reads CASSQVTGTRTNEKLFF. CDR3 nucleotide sequence: TGTGCCAGCAGCCAAGTCACAGGGACCCGAACTAATGAAAAACTGTTTTTT. The rearrangement joins TRBV4-2 to TRBJ1-4; D may be TRBD1 (6 bases). Germline CDR1 reads LGHNA; CDR2 reads YNFKEQ. The CDR3 sequence is 17 residues long. V was trimmed by 1 base and J by 1 base, leaving 13 bases between them.

This clonotype was seen many times. V gene TRBV6-6 combines with J gene TRBJ1-6; the D is unclear. V was clipped by 0 bases and J by 10 bases, with 7 bases between them. Germline V gene data show CDR1 as MNHNY and CDR2 as SVGAGI (reference sequence). The CDR3 is 13 amino acids. CDR3 sequence (DNA): TGTGCCAGCAGTTACTCGAAGCTCTCACCCCTCCACTTT. It yields the protein CASSYSKLSPLHF.

This clonotype was seen at least ten times. This chain joins TRBV20-1 and TRBJ2-3; D is unresolved. Germline V lookup: CDR1 DFQATT, CDR2 SNEGSKA (reference sequence). V lost 4 bases and J 4 bases, leaving 9 bases between the germline ends. This CDR3 has 12 residues. CDR3 sequence: CSATDVADTQYF. CDR3 DNA: TGCAGTGCTACTGACGTGGCAGATACGCAGTATTTT.

The J gene is TRBJ2-2, the V gene TRBV6-5; TRBD1 aligns across 7 bases. The CDR3 is 16 residues long. The germline V gene has CDR1 MNHEY and CDR2 SVGAGI. V gave up 2 bases and J gave up 7 bases; unmatched junction bases: 10. For the CDR3, the DNA is TGTGCCAGCAGTTACCAGGGGGTAATAACAGGCGGGGAGCTGTTTTTT. Translation gives CASSYQGVITGGELFF.

This clonotype was detected ten times or more. The J gene is TRBJ1-2, the V gene TRBV6-1; the match to TRBD1 covers 7 bases. Germline V gene data show CDR1 as MNHNS and CDR2 as SASEGT. The CDR3 runs to 15 residues. Trimming at V came to 4 bases and at J to 7 bases, leaving 12 bases not matched to a gene. The CDR3 region has the DNA TGTGCCAGCAGTGCCCCCGCAGGGGGAGGGAGTGGCTACACCTTC. It is translated as CASSAPAGGGSGYTF.

This clonotype came up a few times. This may stem from a read error, because a much larger clone lies one nucleotide away. V gene TRBV7-6 combines with J gene TRBJ2-7; tentatively, D is TRBD2 (5 bases). Germline lookup yields CDR1 SGHVS and CDR2 FNYEAQ. Trimming took 5 bases from V and 2 from J, leaving 13 bases between them. The CDR3 loop spans 14 amino acids. In DNA, the CDR3 is TGTGCCAGCAGCCGCCGGATCGGGGCCTACGAGCAGTACTTC. Protein: CASSRRIGAYEQYF.

Details on this clonotype: The junction does not match germline at one end; this may be a read error. V is TRBV5-6 and J is TRBJ2-3; D may match TRBD1 or TRBD2 (5 bases each). Germline V gives CDR1 SGHDT, CDR2 YYEEEE. The CDR3 totals 13 residues. Here the CDR3 reads CASSRTGADTRYF. For the CDR3, the DNA is TGTGCCAGCAGTCGGACCGGGGCAGATACGCGGTATTTT.

Many counts were recorded for this clonotype. This chain uses TRBV18 with TRBJ2-7, with TRBD1 matching 8 bases. Per the germline V gene, CDR1 is KGHSH and CDR2 is LQKENI. J was trimmed by 5 bases and V by 2 bases; bases with no gene match: 8. This CDR3 is built from 15 residues. For the CDR3, the DNA is TGTGCCAGCTCACCATCAAGTGCAGGGGGCCACGAGCAGTACTTC. Its translation is CASSPSSAGGHEQYF.

Remarks on this clonotype: Being one base from a much bigger clone, this may be a read error. The gene calls are TRBV7-9 and TRBJ2-7; TRBD1 agrees at 8 bases. V shed 5 bases, J shed 7 bases, and the junction held 10 bases outside the gene matches. The germline V gene encodes CDR1 SEHNR and CDR2 FQNEAQ (reference sequence). The CDR3 is 14 residues long. The CDR3 reads CASSVGQGYNEQYF. The CDR3 DNA reads as TGTGCCAGCAGCGTTGGACAGGGATATAATGAGCAGTACTTC.

This clonotype was seen repeatedly, ten times or more. The chain recombines TRBV20-1 with TRBJ1-2; D gene uncertain. Trimming shortened V by 3 bases and J by 8 bases, and 4 bases separated the two germline ends. The CDR3 extends over 9 amino acids. CDR1 and CDR2 from the germline V gene are DFQATT and SNEGSKA (reference sequence). The CDR3 bases are TGCAGTGCTAGCCGGGGCTACACCTTC. This gives the protein CSASRGYTF.

The chain uses TRBV19 and TRBJ1-2; D gene ambiguous. The germline CDR1 and CDR2 sequences are LNHDA and SQIVND (reference sequence). V was cut by 3 bases and J by 0 bases, with 5 bases left in between. The length of the CDR3 is 13 residues. CDR3 amino acids: CASSIRPNYGYTF. In nucleotides, the CDR3 is TGTGCCAGTAGTATCAGGCCTAACTATGGCTACACCTTC.

The chain couples TRBV9 to TRBJ1-5; D uncertain. The V and J ends lost 0 bases and 5 bases respectively, with 6 bases between them. In germline, CDR1 is SGDLS, CDR2 YYNGEE. The CDR3 loop spans 13 amino acids. For the CDR3, the DNA is TGTGCCAGCAGCGTAGACATCTATCAGCCCCAGCATTTT. Amino acids: CASSVDIYQPQHF.

This clonotype was detected many times. The chain links TRBV5-1 to TRBJ2-3; D not certain. CDR1 is SGHRS, CDR2 YFSETQ, per germline. V lost 5 bases to trimming and J lost 0 bases, with 13 bases between them. The CDR3 length is 15 residues. The CDR3 spells CASRPGTISTDTQYF. The CDR3 nucleotides are TGCGCCAGCAGACCGGGCACAATCAGCACAGATACGCAGTATTTT. The whole variable domain, filled in from reference TRBV5-1 and TRBJ2-3, reads KAGVTQTPRYLIKTRGQQVTLSCSPISGHRSVSWYQQTPGQGLQFLFEYFSETQRNKGNFPGRFSGRQFSNSRSEMNVSTLELGDSALYLCASRPGTISTDTQYFGPGTRLTVL.

This clonotype was seen at least ten times. The chain is built from TRBV5-1 and TRBJ2-7, with D perhaps matching TRBD2 (5 bases). CDR1 and CDR2 from the germline V gene are SGHRS and YFSETQ. CDR3 size: 14 residues. Trimming shortened V by 4 bases and J by 4 bases, and 15 bases separated the two germline ends. The CDR3 sequence: CASSHPAGEYEQYF. As DNA, the CDR3 is TGCGCCAGCAGCCACCCCGCCGGGGAATACGAGCAGTACTTC.